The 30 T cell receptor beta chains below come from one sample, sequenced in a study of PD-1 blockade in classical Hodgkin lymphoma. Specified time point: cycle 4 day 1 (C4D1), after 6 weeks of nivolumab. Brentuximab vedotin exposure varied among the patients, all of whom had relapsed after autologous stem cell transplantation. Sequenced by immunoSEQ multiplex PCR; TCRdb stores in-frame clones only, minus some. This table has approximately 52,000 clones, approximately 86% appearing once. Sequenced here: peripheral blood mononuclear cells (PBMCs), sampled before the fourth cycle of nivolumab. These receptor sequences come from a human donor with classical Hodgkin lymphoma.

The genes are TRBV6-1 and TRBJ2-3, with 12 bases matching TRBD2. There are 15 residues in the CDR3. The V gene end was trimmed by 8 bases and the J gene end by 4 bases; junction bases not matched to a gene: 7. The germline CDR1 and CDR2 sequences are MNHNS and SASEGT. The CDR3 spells CASVTGLAGPDTQYF. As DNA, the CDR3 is TGTGCCAGCGTAACAGGACTAGCGGGACCAGATACGCAGTATTTT.

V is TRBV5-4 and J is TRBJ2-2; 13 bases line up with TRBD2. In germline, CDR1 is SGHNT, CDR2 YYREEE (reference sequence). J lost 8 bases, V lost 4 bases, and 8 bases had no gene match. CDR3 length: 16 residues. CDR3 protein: CASSQKTSGRTGELFF. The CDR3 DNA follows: TGTGCCAGCAGCCAAAAGACTAGCGGGAGGACGGGGGAGCTGTTTTTT.

The CDR3 bases are TGTGCCAGCAGCTTATGGGCCCGTAGCGGTTCGAACACCGGGGAGCTGTTTTTT. Its protein product is CASSLWARSGSNTGELFF. J is TRBJ2-2 and V is TRBV7-3; perhaps TRBD2 as D (6 bases). V lost 2 bases and J 0 bases, leaving 16 bases between the germline ends. Per germline, CDR1 SGHTA and CDR2 FQGTGA. This CDR3 has 18 residues.

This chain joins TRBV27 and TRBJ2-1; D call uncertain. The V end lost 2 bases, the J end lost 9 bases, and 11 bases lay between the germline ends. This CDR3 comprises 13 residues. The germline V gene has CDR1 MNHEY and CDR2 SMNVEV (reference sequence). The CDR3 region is CASSLRPYLEQFF. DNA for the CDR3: TGTGCCAGCAGTTTAAGGCCCTACCTTGAGCAGTTCTTC.

The chain's CDR3 is CASSQNLIYEQYF. CDR3 bases: TGTGCCAGCAGCCAAAACCTGATCTACGAGCAGTACTTC. The chain joins TRBV4-2 to TRBJ2-7; D is undetermined. This CDR3 spans 13 amino acids. Trimming left V 2 bases short and J 3 bases short, with 8 bases between. Germline V gene data show CDR1 as LGHNA and CDR2 as YNFKEQ.

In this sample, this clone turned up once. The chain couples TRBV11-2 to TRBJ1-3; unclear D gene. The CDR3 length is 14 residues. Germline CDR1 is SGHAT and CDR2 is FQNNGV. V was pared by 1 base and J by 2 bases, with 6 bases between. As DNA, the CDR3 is TGTGCCAGCAGCTTAGCTCAACCTGGAAACACCATATATTTT. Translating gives CASSLAQPGNTIYF.

The CDR3 loop is CASSMGLGGRADTQYF. The CDR3 nucleotides read TGTGCCAGTAGTATGGGCCTGGGGGGCAGAGCAGATACGCAGTATTTT. The gene calls are TRBV19 and TRBJ2-3; tentatively, D is TRBD1 or TRBD2 (6 bases each). The V end was cut by 3 bases, the J end by 4 bases, with 17 bases between. Germline-derived CDR1 and CDR2 are LNHDA and SQIVND (reference sequence). The CDR3 length is 16 residues.

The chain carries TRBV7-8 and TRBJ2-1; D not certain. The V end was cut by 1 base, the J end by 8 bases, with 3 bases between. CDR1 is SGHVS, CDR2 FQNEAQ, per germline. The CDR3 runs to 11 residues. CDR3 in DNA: TGTGCCAGCAGCTTAGGGGATGAGCAGTTCTTC. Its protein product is CASSLGDEQFF.

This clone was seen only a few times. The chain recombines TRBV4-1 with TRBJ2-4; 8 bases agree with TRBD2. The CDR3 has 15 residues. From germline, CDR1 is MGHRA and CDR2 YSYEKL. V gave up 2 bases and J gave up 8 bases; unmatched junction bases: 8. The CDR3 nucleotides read TGCGCCAGCAGCCAAACCCGGGAGGGCTTAGACATTCAGTACTTC. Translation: CASSQTREGLDIQYF.

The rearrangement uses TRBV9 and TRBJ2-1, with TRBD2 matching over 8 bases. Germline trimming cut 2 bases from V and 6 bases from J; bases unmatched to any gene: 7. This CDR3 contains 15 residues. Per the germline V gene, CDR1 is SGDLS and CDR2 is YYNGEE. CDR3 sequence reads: CASSVSGTSVNEQFF. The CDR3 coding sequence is TGTGCCAGCAGCGTTTCCGGGACTAGTGTCAATGAGCAGTTCTTC. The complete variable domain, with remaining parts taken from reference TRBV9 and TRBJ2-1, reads DSGVTQTPKHLITATGQRVTLRCSPRSGDLSVYWYQQSLDQGLQFLIQYYNGEERAKGNILERFSAQQFPDLHSELNLSSLELGDSALYFCASSVSGTSVNEQFFGPGTRLTVL.

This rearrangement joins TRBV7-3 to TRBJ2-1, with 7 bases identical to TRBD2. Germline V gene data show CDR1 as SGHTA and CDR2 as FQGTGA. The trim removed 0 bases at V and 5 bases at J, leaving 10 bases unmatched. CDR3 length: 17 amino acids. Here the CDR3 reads CASSLTTAGTLHNEQFF. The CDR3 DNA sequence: TGTGCCAGCAGCTTAACGACAGCGGGAACCCTCCACAATGAGCAGTTCTTC.

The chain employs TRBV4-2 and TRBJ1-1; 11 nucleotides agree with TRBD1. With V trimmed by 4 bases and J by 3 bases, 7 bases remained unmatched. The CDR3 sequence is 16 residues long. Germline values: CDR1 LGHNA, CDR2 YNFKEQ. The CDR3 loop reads CASSLWTGGRDTEAFF. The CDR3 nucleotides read TGTGCCAGCAGCCTATGGACAGGGGGCCGGGACACTGAAGCTTTCTTT.

CDR3 region: CASSLPGLAAVDTQYF. Written as DNA, the CDR3 is TGTGCCAGCAGCCTACCGGGACTAGCGGCCGTAGATACGCAGTATTTT. J is TRBJ2-3 and V is TRBV5-4; TRBD2 aligns across 11 bases. CDR1 and CDR2 from the germline V gene are SGHNT and YYREEE (reference sequence). The CDR3 has 16 residues. Unmatched junction bases numbered 9, after V lost 4 bases and J lost 5 bases.

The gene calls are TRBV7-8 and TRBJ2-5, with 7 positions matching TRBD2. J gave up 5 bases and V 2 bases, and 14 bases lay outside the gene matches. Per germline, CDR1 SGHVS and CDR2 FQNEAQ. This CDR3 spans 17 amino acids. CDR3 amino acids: CASSLRPPGLPSETQYF. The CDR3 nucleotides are TGTGCCAGCAGCTTAAGGCCCCCGGGACTACCTTCGGAGACCCAGTACTTC.

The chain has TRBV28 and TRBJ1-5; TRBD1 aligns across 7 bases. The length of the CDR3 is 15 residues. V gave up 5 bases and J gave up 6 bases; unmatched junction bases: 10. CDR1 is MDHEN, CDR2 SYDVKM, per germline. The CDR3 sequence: CASSLLTGVVQPQHF. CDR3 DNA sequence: TGTGCCAGCAGTCTCCTCACAGGGGTAGTTCAGCCCCAGCATTTT.

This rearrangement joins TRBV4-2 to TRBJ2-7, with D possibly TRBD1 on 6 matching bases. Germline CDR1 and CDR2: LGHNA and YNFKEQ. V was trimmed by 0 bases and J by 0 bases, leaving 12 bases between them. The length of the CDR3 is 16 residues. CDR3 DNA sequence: TGTGCCAGCAGCCAAGAGCCCAGGGGTGGCTCCTACGAGCAGTACTTC. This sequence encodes CASSQEPRGGSYEQYF.

In DNA, the CDR3 is TGCGCCAGCAGCCAACCGACAGGGGCGGTAAGAGATGGCTACACCTTC. Residues: CASSQPTGAVRDGYTF. The chain couples TRBV4-1 to TRBJ1-2; 8 bases line up with TRBD1. Trimming at V came to 2 bases and at J to 6 bases, leaving 11 bases not matched to a gene. Germline lookup yields CDR1 MGHRA and CDR2 YSYEKL. This CDR3 contains 16 residues.

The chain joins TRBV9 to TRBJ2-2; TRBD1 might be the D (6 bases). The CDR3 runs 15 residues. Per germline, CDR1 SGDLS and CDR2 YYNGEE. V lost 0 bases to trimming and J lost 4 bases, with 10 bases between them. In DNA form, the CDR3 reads TGTGCCAGCAGCGTAGACAACAGGGTCACCGGGGAGCTGTTTTTT. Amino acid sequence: CASSVDNRVTGELFF.

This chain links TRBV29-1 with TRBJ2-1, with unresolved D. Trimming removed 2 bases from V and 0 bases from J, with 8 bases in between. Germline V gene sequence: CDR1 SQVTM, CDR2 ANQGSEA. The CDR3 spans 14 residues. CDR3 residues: CSVERHFSYNEQFF. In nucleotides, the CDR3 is TGCAGCGTTGAACGGCACTTCTCCTACAATGAGCAGTTCTTC.

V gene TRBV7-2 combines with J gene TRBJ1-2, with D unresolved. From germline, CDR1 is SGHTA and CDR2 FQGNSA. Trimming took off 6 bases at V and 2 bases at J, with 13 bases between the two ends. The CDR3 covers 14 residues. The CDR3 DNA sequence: TGTGCCAGCAGTTCTACCCCGGGAAACTATGGCTACACCTTC. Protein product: CASSSTPGNYGYTF.

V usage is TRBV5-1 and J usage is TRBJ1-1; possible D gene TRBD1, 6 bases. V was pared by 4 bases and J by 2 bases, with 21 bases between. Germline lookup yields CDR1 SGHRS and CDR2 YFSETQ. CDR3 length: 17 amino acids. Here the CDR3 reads CASSMTGRAARNTEAFF. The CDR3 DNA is TGCGCCAGCAGCATGACAGGCCGGGCTGCTCGCAACACTGAAGCTTTCTTT.

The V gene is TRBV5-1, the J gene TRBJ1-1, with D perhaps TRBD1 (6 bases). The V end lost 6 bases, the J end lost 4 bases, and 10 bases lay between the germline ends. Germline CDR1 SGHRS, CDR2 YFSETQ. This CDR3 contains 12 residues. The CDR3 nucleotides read TGCGCCAGCATGGGGGCGGGCACTGAAGCTTTCTTT. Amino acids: CASMGAGTEAFF.

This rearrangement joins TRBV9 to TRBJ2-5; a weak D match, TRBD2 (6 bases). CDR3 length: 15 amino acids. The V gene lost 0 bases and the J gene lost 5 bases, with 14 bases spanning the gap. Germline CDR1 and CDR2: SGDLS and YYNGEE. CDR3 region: CASSVGTTQGETQYF. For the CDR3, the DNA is TGTGCCAGCAGCGTAGGGACTACCCAGGGCGAGACCCAGTACTTC.

CDR3: CSARGQGAYEQYF. In DNA, the CDR3 is TGCAGCGCCAGGGGACAGGGGGCCTACGAGCAGTACTTC. This chain joins TRBV29-1 and TRBJ2-7; 11 bases match TRBD1. Trimming at V came to 7 bases and at J to 2 bases, leaving 4 bases not matched to a gene. This CDR3 contains 13 residues. Per the germline V gene, CDR1 is SQVTM and CDR2 is ANQGSEA.

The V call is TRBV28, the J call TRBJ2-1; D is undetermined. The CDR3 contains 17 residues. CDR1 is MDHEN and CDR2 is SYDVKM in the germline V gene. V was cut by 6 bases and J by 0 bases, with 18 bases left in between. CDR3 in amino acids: CASSISGNAYSYNEQFF. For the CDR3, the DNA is TGTGCCAGCAGCATAAGTGGGAACGCTTACTCCTACAATGAGCAGTTCTTC.

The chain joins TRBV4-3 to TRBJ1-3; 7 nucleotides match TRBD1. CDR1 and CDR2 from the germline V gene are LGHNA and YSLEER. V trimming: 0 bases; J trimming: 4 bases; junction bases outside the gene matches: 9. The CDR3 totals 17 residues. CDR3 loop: CASSQERQGVQGNTIYF. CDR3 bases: TGCGCCAGCAGCCAAGAAAGACAGGGAGTGCAGGGAAACACCATATATTTT.

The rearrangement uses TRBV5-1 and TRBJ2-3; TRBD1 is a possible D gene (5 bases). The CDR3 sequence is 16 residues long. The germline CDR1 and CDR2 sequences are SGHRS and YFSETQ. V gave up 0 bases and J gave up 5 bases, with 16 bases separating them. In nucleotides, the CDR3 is TGCGCCAGCAGCTTGGAGGCAGGGCTTCGGGTAGATACGCAGTATTTT. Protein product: CASSLEAGLRVDTQYF.

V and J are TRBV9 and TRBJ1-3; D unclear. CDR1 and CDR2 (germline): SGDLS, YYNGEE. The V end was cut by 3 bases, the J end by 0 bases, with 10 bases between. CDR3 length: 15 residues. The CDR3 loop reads CASSADLSSGNTIYF. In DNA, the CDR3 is TGTGCCAGCAGCGCTGACCTGAGCTCTGGAAACACCATATATTTT.

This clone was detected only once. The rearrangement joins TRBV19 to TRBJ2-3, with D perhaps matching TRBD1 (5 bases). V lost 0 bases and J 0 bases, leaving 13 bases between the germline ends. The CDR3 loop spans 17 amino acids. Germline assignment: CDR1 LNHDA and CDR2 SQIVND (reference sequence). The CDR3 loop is CASSIEGAGSSTDTQYF. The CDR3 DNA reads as TGTGCCAGTAGTATAGAAGGGGCAGGCTCTAGCACAGATACGCAGTATTTT.

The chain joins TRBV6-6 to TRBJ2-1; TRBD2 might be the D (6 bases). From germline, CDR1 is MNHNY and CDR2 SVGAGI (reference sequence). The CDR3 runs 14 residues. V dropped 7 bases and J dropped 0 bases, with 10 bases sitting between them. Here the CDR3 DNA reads TGTGCCAGCACGGGGGAGAGCTCCTACAATGAGCAGTTCTTC. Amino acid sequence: CASTGESSYNEQFF.